This T cell receptor (beta chain) was identified in a study of beta chain features in type 1 diabetes (dated by TCRdb to the late 2010s). The study in broad terms: No differences in mean age, gender distribution, total cell number or subset yield were found between patients and healthy donors. Across all samples, about 110 million sorted cells were examined, and cell number per subset correlated strongly with RNA yield. In the study, TCRB repertoires of sorted circulating CD4+ T cell subsets from recently diagnosed type 1 diabetes patients were compared with those of matched healthy donors. Regulatory and stem cell-like memory subsets were obtained from only 8 patients and roughly eight healthy donors, while naive and central memory subsets were obtained from all 30 or so donors.

The entire amount of isolated RNA was reverse transcribed using the High Capacity cDNA Reverse Transcription Kit, so the sequenced TCRB transcripts were expressed ones. Stem cell-like memory T cell samples underwent survey-depth immunoSEQ sequencing, averaging approximately 920,000 total reads per sample. Sorted cells were lysed in RLT buffer, and RNA was extracted using DNase-treated RNeasy Micro or Mini kits according to cell number. Each cell subset was processed separately to prevent cross-contamination, with patient and healthy donor samples processed together. The immunoSEQ multiplex PCR was used to amplify TCRB sequences from cDNA, generating 87-bp fragments that spanned the CDR3 region. Sequencing of the amplicons was performed on the Illumina HiSeq platform. From the authors' description of their analysis: PCR bias was corrected computationally using synthetic template baselines, and reads within Hamming distance 2 were collapsed, with unmergeable singletons discarded. Reads were aligned against IMGT to assign V, D and J genes, CDR3 length and insertions or deletions at six rearrangement sites. Clonotype counts were normalized to sorted cell number within each subset before computing true diversity and Gini coefficients with the tcR R package. Repertoire sharing was quantified using the overlap coefficient calculated on TCRB nucleotide sequences. This immuneACCESS table, as held by TCRdb, lists in-frame sequences with V and J called but not all clones. Of the missing ones, under half trace to an unresolved V gene in checked studies; the others have no known cause. V, J and clone size are those of that table, while D and trimming were read from the DNA. A total of some 47,000 clones appear in this sample, roughly 48% of them only once. The top ten hold about 0.13% of the sample.

Regarding this clone: It lacks a known antigen. Within one base of it there is no much larger clone, and no base qualities were kept.

Reading from cysteine to phenylalanine, the CDR3 counts 15 amino acids. The sequence is cut down to CDR3 DNA, 45 bases in frame from base 1. V loses 6 bases at its end and J loses 5 bases; junction bases beyond the gene matches: 7. In the germline V gene (reference sequence), CDR1 corresponds to SEHNR and CDR2 to FQNEAQ. A single peripheral blood draw of approximately 0.11 L on average was collected from each donor into heparinised tubes. A BD FACSAria II and a panel including CD45RO, CCR7, CD25, CD127, CD95 and CD27 were used to sort naive, central memory, regulatory and stem cell-like memory CD4+ T cells. Purity was above 95% for every sorted population. Right away, PBMCs were isolated by Lymphoprep density gradient centrifugation and were stained directly, with no culture step. So that batch effects would be minimized, each experiment stained and sorted samples in pairs, pairing one healthy donor with one patient.

Study-wide conclusions, independent of this receptor: Because cDNA rather than genomic DNA was sequenced, highly expressing activated cells could have been over-represented, although no difference in activation and CD3 levels was found between groups. In all four CD4+ subsets, TCRB CDR3 length was moderately but significantly shorter in type 1 diabetes patients. Patients with type 1 diabetes made fewer insertions and deleted more nucleotides at VDJ recombination sites, implying thymic rearrangement abnormalities. Shorter templates might be favored by PCR, yet because patient and control samples were amplified and corrected together, any such skew would affect both groups equally. The naive, central memory and regulatory TCRB repertoires appeared to resemble one another more closely among patients than among healthy donors. HLA sub-analyses involved small numbers of individuals, so any influence of HLA type on TCRB rearrangement remained unresolved.

The chain links TRBV7-9 with TRBJ2-1; the central 10 bases match TRBD1. The sample was stem cell memory CD4+ T cells from blood. What this sample's cell subset or site label stands for: stem cell-like memory CD4+ T cells. The sequence was collected from a man aged 25-45 years with type 1 diabetes. The DNA sequence is as follows: TGTGCCAGCAGGAAAACCGGGACAGGGGACAATGAGCAGTTCTTC. It codes for CASRKTGTGDNEQFF. Joined to the reference TRBV7-9 and TRBJ2-1 proteins, this CDR3 gives the full variable domain: DTGVSQNPRHKITKRGQNVTFRCDPISEHNRLYWYRQTLGQGPEFLTYFQNEAQLEKSRLLSDRFSAERPKGSFSTLEIQRTEQGDSAMYLCASRKTGTGDNEQFFGPGTRLTVL.